This T cell receptor (beta chain) appears in the sequencing data of a study of blood T cells in healthy people across ages. The J segment lost 6 bases and the V segment lost 6 bases, leaving 7 bases of the junction unmatched. The CDR3 is 14 amino acids. Germline V gives CDR1 DFQATT, CDR2 SNEGSKA (reference sequence). This clonotype has only a few counts. PCR was performed a second time for about 7 to 11 cycles using a sample-barcoded 5' primer and a J-beta primer mix. TCRdb used MiXCR to reprocess the 5' RACE reads, holding one entry per CDR3 protein. The sample has under 1,000,000 distinct CDR3 sequences, around 50% seen once.

The V call is TRBV20-1, the J call TRBJ2-1; TRBD2 matches 11 bases. The source is an elderly man in good health. Source material: blood. The DNA for the CDR3 is TGCAGTGCGCAGACTAGCGGGGCACCCAATGAGCAGTTCTTC. Protein product: CSAQTSGAPNEQFF.